The T cell receptor beta chain under discussion was sequenced for a study of tumor-infiltrating lymphocytes in primary liver carcinoma. Germline DNA was also extracted, while the blood RNA originated from unsorted whole blood. Constant-region priming of approximately 500 ng total RNA yielded TCR beta cDNA. The TCR beta library was amplified through three nested multiplex PCR rounds in a modified ARM-PCR procedure. Rounds one and two of PCR, each of approximately 11 cycles, were primed with TRBV1-TRBV30 forward primers and a C-beta reverse primer. Each CDR3 protein gets one entry after TCRdb re-called the multiplex PCR reads with MiXCR. The data contain about 180,000 distinct CDR3 sequences, 50% to 75% of them singletons. The V gene's germline CDR1 is SGHAT and CDR2 FQNNGV. This CDR3 is built from 16 residues. V shed 3 bases and J shed 3 bases, with 18 bases lying between them.

Sample: peripheral blood. The source of this sequence is a man aged 35 to 55 with primary liver carcinoma and hepatitis B virus infection. The chain links TRBV11-2 to TRBJ2-7; TRBD2 might be the D (5 bases). This chain's CDR3 is CASSLTEVVGGYEQYF. The CDR3 nucleotides are TGTGCCAGCAGCTTGACCGAGGTAGTAGGAGGCTACGAGCAGTACTTC.